This T cell receptor beta chain was recovered during a study of T cell responses to AZD1222 COVID-19 vaccine. Germline V gene sequence: CDR1 KGHSH, CDR2 LQKENI. CDR3 length: 14 residues. The V segment lost 6 bases and the J segment 7 bases; nucleotides outside the gene matches: 3. Assay: immunoSEQ multiplex PCR; the TCRdb copy retains only in-frame clones and omits some. This sample has roughly 56,000 clones, with 65% to 85% found just once. Sequences were derived from peripheral blood, sampled 28 days after the second AZD1222 dose. The TCR sequence derives from an adult who received the AZD1222 COVID-19 vaccine. The chain has TRBV18 and TRBJ1-6; TRBD1 matches at 10 bases. CDR3 in DNA: TGTGCCAGCTCCCGGGACAGGGGCAATTCACCCCTCCACTTT. The encoded protein is CASSRDRGNSPLHF.